The clone carrying this T cell receptor (beta chain) was observed at least ten times. The antigen is not known. These data come from a study of breast tumors, draining lymph nodes, adjacent tissues. Study-level results: The data were judged consistent with most tumor T cells coming from lymph node and expanding in tumor. Tumor repertoires ranked between lymph nodes and nontumor tissue in diversity, with V and J gene preferences.

Axillary draining lymph nodes of breast cancer patients supplied the node samples. TCRdb re-derived calls from the multiplex PCR reads in MiXCR, one entry per CDR3 protein. The sample carries approximately 300,000 distinct CDR3 sequences, over 30% recorded once. Germline V gives CDR1 DFQATT, CDR2 SNEGSKA (reference sequence). Trimming took 3 bases from V and 3 from J, leaving 12 bases between them. This CDR3 contains 13 residues. Sequenced input: axillary lymph node tissue. This clonotype originated in a female donor with breast cancer. Some clones in this sample may be carry-over from other donors' samples. This chain joins TRBV20-1 and TRBJ2-7; a weak D match, TRBD2 (6 bases). The CDR3 nucleotides are TGCAGTGCTAGGGTCCCCGGGAGCTACGAGCAGTACTTC. Encoded protein: CSARVPGSYEQYF.